This TCR beta chain was identified during a study of shared clonotypes between healthy human individuals. Trimming cost V 3 bases and J 5 bases, with 4 bases left between them. The CDR3 length is 11 residues. From germline, CDR1 is SGHVS and CDR2 FQNEAQ. Profiled with immunoSEQ multiplex PCR; TCRdb holds only in-frame clones, not every one. The data show about 1 million clones, around 74% seen once. This sequence joins TRBV7-8 and TRBJ2-5; D gene uncertain. The specimen was memory CD4+ T cells sorted from blood. As to subset: CD45RA-negative fraction. The sequence derives from a man aged 18 to 29 in good health. The CDR3 sequence is CASSFGETQYF. The CDR3 DNA reads TGTGCCAGCAGCTTTGGGGAGACCCAGTACTTC.